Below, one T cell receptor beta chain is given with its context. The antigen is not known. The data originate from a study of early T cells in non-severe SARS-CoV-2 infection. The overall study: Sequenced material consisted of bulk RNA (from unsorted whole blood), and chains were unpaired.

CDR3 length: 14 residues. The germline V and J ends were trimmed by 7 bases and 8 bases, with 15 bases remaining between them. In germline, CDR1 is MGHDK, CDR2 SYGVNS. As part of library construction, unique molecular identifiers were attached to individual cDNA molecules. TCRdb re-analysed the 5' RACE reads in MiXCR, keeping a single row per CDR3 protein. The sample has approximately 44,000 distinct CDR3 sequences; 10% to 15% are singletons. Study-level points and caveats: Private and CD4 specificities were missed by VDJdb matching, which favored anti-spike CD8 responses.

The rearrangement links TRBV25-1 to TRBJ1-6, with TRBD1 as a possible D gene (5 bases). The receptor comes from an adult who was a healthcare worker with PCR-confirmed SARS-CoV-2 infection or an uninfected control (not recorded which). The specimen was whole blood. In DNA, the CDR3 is TGTGCCAGCACCTCCGGGACCGCGGATTCACCCCTCCACTTT. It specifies CASTSGTADSPLHF.